This entry lists 31 T cell receptor beta chains sequenced from one sample in a study of blood T cells in healthy people across ages. PCR was performed a second time for 7 to 11 cycles using a sample-barcoded 5' primer and a J-beta primer mix. Each CDR3 protein is one row after TCRdb ran MiXCR on the 5' RACE reads. The data hold nearly 800,000 distinct CDR3 sequences, with around 25% observed a single time. These data are also associated with another study on T cells of mothers and their children.

Sequenced: blood. Receptors were obtained from a boy aged 10-17 years in good health.

V is TRBV7-3 and J is TRBJ2-1; TRBD1 matches 10 bases. In germline, CDR1 is SGHTA, CDR2 FQGTGA. J gave up 9 bases and V 4 bases, and 12 bases lay outside the gene matches. This CDR3 has 16 amino acids. The CDR3 protein is CASSSNPGTGVSEQFF. The CDR3 DNA is TGTGCCAGCAGCTCCAACCCCGGGACAGGGGTAAGTGAGCAGTTCTTC.

This chain links TRBV25-1 with TRBJ1-2, with TRBD1 matching over 9 bases. CDR1 is MGHDK, CDR2 SYGVNS, per germline. This CDR3 is 14 amino acids long. V lost 6 bases to trimming and J lost 3 bases; unmatched junction nucleotides: 5. The CDR3 protein is CASRGWTGDYGYTF. CDR3 in DNA: TGTGCCAGCAGGGGCTGGACAGGGGACTATGGCTACACCTTC.

The chain employs TRBV7-3 and TRBJ2-7; 10 nucleotides agree with TRBD2. Germline V gene lookup returns CDR1 SGHTA and CDR2 FQGTGA. The CDR3 contains 16 residues. After removal of 6 bases from V and 0 bases from J, the junction contained 8 bases not matched to a gene. The CDR3, as DNA: TGTGCCAGCAGAGGGCTAGCGGGAGTGAACTCCTACGAGCAGTACTTC. It specifies CASRGLAGVNSYEQYF.

CDR3: CSAEDRGAVYEQYF. DNA for the CDR3: TGCAGTGCTGAGGACAGGGGAGCAGTCTACGAGCAGTACTTC. The V and J genes are TRBV20-1 and TRBJ2-7; 9 bases align to TRBD1. J was trimmed by 3 bases and V by 5 bases; bases with no gene match: 8. The CDR3 contains 14 residues. Germline CDR1 DFQATT, CDR2 SNEGSKA (reference sequence).

The gene calls are TRBV6-2 or TRBV6-3 and TRBJ2-1; possibly TRBD1 for D (5 bases). Germline V gene data show CDR1 as MNHEY and CDR2 as SVGEGT. Between the trimmed V and J ends, which lost 0 bases and 6 bases, there was a span of 15 bases. The CDR3 is 16 amino acids. The CDR3 region is CASSYSMVGRSNEQFF. CDR3 coding DNA: TGTGCCAGCAGTTACTCGATGGTGGGGCGGAGCAATGAGCAGTTCTTC.

This rearrangement joins TRBV7-2 to TRBJ2-5; 13 bases fit TRBD2. Germline CDR1 and CDR2: SGHTA and FQGNSA. With 4 bases clipped from V and 4 bases from J, the junction kept 15 bases outside the gene matches. CDR3 length: 19 residues. DNA for the CDR3: TGTGCCAGCAGCTCACAGCGGGGACTAGCGGGGAGGAAGCGAGAGACCCAGTACTTC. It translates to CASSSQRGLAGRKRETQYF.

The chain recombines TRBV20-1 with TRBJ2-3; unclear D gene. The V gene's germline CDR1 is DFQATT and CDR2 SNEGSKA (reference sequence). With 3 bases removed from V and 4 bases from J, the gap between germline ends came to 14 bases. The CDR3 covers 14 residues. The CDR3 DNA sequence: TGCAGTGCTAGGACCCTCGCGTCTGCAGATACGCAGTATTTT. This sequence encodes CSARTLASADTQYF.

V is TRBV5-1 and J is TRBJ2-3, with D possibly being TRBD2 (7 bases). Trimming shortened V by 5 bases and J by 12 bases, and 22 bases separated the two germline ends. The CDR3 totals 14 residues. Germline V CDR1 and CDR2: SGHRS, YFSETQ. The CDR3 DNA reads as TGCGCCAGCAGTTCCTCCGGGGGGCCCCTTTCACAGTATTTT. This translates into CASSSSGGPLSQYF.

In its sample, this clonotype was seen a few times. The gene calls are TRBV6-2 or TRBV6-3 and TRBJ2-7; D possibly uses TRBD1 or TRBD2 (5 bases each). Germline values: CDR1 MNHEY, CDR2 SVGEGT. V lost 0 bases and J lost 3, with 9 bases in between. The CDR3 length is 14 residues. CDR3 protein: CASSYSRGRYEQYF. In nucleotides, the CDR3 is TGTGCCAGCAGTTACTCCCGGGGCCGCTACGAGCAGTACTTC.

This clonotype came up once. A read error may produce the germline difference seen at one junction end. The rearrangement uses TRBV12-3 or TRBV12-4 and TRBJ2-3; unclear D gene. The CDR3 is 15 amino acids. In DNA, the CDR3 is TGTGCCAGCAGTCCGCGAAGACGGAGCACAGATGCGCAGTATTTT. It translates to CASSPRRRSTDAQYF.

This clonotype came up a few times. The chain combines TRBV4-3 with TRBJ2-7, with 7 positions matching TRBD2. V gave up 0 bases and J gave up 3 bases; unmatched junction bases: 8. The CDR3 contains 16 residues. Per the germline V gene, CDR1 is LGHNA and CDR2 is YSLEER. This chain's CDR3 is CASSQDPRGEYYEQYF. As DNA, the CDR3 is TGCGCCAGCAGCCAAGATCCCCGGGGGGAGTACTACGAGCAGTACTTC.

In its sample, this clonotype was seen a few times. This sequence joins TRBV29-1 and TRBJ2-1; maybe TRBD2 (5 bases). The CDR3 contains 15 residues. V lost 5 bases and J lost 3, with 17 bases in between. Germline V gene sequence: CDR1 SQVTM, CDR2 ANQGSEA. This CDR3 is CSVPHPSGVYNEQFF. The DNA for the CDR3 is TGCAGCGTTCCCCATCCGAGCGGAGTCTACAATGAGCAGTTCTTC.

The CDR3: CASSYGGTVNQPQHF. CDR3 coding DNA: TGTGCCAGCAGTTACGGGGGGACGGTTAATCAGCCCCAGCATTTT. The chain has TRBV6-2 or TRBV6-3 and TRBJ1-5; perhaps TRBD1 as D (5 bases). Germline values: CDR1 MNHEY, CDR2 SVGEGT. Trimming shortened V by 2 bases and J by 4 bases, and 12 bases separated the two germline ends. The CDR3 contains 15 residues.

The chain carries TRBV2 and TRBJ2-2; possibly TRBD2 for D (6 bases). Looked up from germline, CDR1 is SNHLY and CDR2 is FYNNEI. CDR3 length: 16 residues. V was clipped by 7 bases and J by 6 bases, with 21 bases between them. In DNA form, the CDR3 reads TGTGCCAGCATCCCTCAGGTTGGGGGGACGGCCGGGGAGCTGTTTTTT. It codes for CASIPQVGGTAGELFF.

To note about this clonotype: A much bigger clone sits one base away, suggesting this may be a read error. This sequence joins TRBV6-1 and TRBJ2-7; 10 bases agree with TRBD1. The CDR3 is made up of 14 amino acids. The ends lost 6 bases at V and 2 bases at J; junction bases unmatched: 4. Looked up from germline, CDR1 is MNHNS and CDR2 is SASEGT. The CDR3 is CASRAGTGAYEQYF. In nucleotides, the CDR3 is TGTGCCAGCAGAGCCGGGACAGGGGCCTACGAGCAGTACTTC.

This clonotype appeared a few times. This chain joins TRBV20-1 and TRBJ2-5, with D maybe TRBD1 (6 bases). The J call may be faulty, since TRBJ2-1 better matches the DNA end. CDR1 DFQATT and CDR2 SNEGSKA come from the germline V gene (reference sequence). The CDR3 loop spans 13 amino acids. The CDR3 DNA follows: TGCAGTGCGGCCTATCAGGGGCCAGGGGAGCAGTTCTTC. Translating it yields CSAAYQGPGEQFF.

This chain links TRBV20-1 with TRBJ2-5; possibly TRBD1 for D (5 bases). The DNA end lines up better with TRBJ2-7; the J call may be wrong. The CDR3 runs to 13 residues. Germline V gives CDR1 DFQATT, CDR2 SNEGSKA (reference sequence). The CDR3 sequence is CSASWGPEYEQYF. The CDR3 DNA reads as TGCAGTGCTAGTTGGGGCCCAGAATACGAGCAGTACTTC.

This rearrangement joins TRBV7-2 to TRBJ2-5; TRBD2 aligns across 8 bases. The germline CDR1 and CDR2 sequences are SGHTA and FQGNSA. J was trimmed by 5 bases and V by 1 base; bases with no gene match: 3. The CDR3 contains 14 residues. The CDR3 nucleotides are TGTGCCAGCAGCTTAGGGGGACTAGTCGAGACCCAGTACTTC. As protein: CASSLGGLVETQYF.

V usage is TRBV5-1 and J usage is TRBJ1-2; 7 bases are shared with TRBD1. With V trimmed by 2 bases and J by 5 bases, 9 bases remained unmatched. The CDR3 loop spans 15 amino acids. Germline CDR1 is SGHRS and CDR2 is YFSETQ. The CDR3 here is CASSFPDRAPYGYTF. The CDR3 DNA reads TGCGCCAGCAGCTTTCCCGACAGGGCTCCATATGGCTACACCTTC.

The chain uses TRBV14 and TRBJ2-4, with a tentative D call TRBD1 (5 bases). Trimming removed 4 bases at V and 0 bases at J, with 10 bases between. Germline V lookup: CDR1 SGHDN, CDR2 FVKESK. This CDR3 spans 15 amino acids. This CDR3 reads CASSRGGLAKNIQYF. Written as DNA, the CDR3 is TGTGCCAGCAGCCGGGGCGGCCTAGCCAAAAACATTCAGTACTTC. The variable domain in full, with the rest retrieved from reference TRBV14 and TRBJ2-4, is EAGVTQFPSHSVIEKGQTVTLRCDPISGHDNLYWYRRVMGKEIKFLLHFVKESKQDESGMPNNRFLAERTGGTYSTLKVQPAELEDSGVYFCASSRGGLAKNIQYFGAGTRLSVL.

The gene calls are TRBV29-1 and TRBJ2-7; D unresolved. V shed 1 base and J shed 3 bases, with 10 bases lying between them. CDR1 and CDR2 from the germline V gene are SQVTM and ANQGSEA. This CDR3 has 13 amino acids. The chain's CDR3 is CSVEGGTFYEQYF. The CDR3 coding sequence is TGCAGCGTTGAAGGGGGAACCTTCTACGAGCAGTACTTC.

This clonotype was recorded a few times. V gene TRBV6-1 combines with J gene TRBJ1-2, with D hard to call. Germline V gene sequence: CDR1 MNHNS, CDR2 SASEGT. V was pared by 7 bases and J by 2 bases, with 20 bases between. This CDR3 comprises 16 residues. CDR3 residues: CASNRFGGQSNYGYTF. As DNA, the CDR3 is TGTGCCAGCAACCGCTTTGGAGGGCAGTCGAACTATGGCTACACCTTC.

This clonotype came up a few times. The gene calls are TRBV20-1 and TRBJ1-2; D is ambiguous. Germline V gives CDR1 DFQATT, CDR2 SNEGSKA (reference sequence). V lost 0 bases to trimming and J lost 1 base, with 9 bases between them. CDR3 length: 14 residues. The CDR3 nucleotides are TGCAGTGCTAGAGATTTTACTAATAACTATGGCTACACCTTC. Protein: CSARDFTNNYGYTF.

This chain connects TRBV2 to TRBJ2-1; 9 positions agree with TRBD1. The J call may be in error: the DNA end matches TRBJ2-7 better. In germline, CDR1 is SNHLY, CDR2 FYNNEI. CDR3 length equals 15 residues. CDR3 sequence (DNA): TGTGCCAGCAGTGACTCCGGACAGGGGTTAGAGCAGCAGTACTTC. It specifies CASSDSGQGLEQQYF.

The rearrangement uses TRBV11-3 and TRBJ2-3; D perhaps matches TRBD1 (6 bases). The CDR3 runs 15 residues. V lost 2 bases and J 4 bases, leaving 13 bases between the germline ends. Germline CDR1 and CDR2: SGHNT and YENEEA. The chain's CDR3 is CASSLQGTGADTQYF. The DNA for the CDR3 is TGTGCCAGCAGCTTACAGGGGACGGGTGCAGATACGCAGTATTTT.

A few counts support this clonotype. The CDR3 loop is CASRVAGALNEQFF. Here the CDR3 DNA reads TGTGCCAGCAGGGTAGCGGGAGCCCTCAATGAGCAGTTCTTC. V usage is TRBV6-2 or TRBV6-3 and J usage is TRBJ2-5; 9 bases map to TRBD2. The assigned J gene may be wrong: the sequence end matches TRBJ2-1 better. This CDR3 is built from 14 residues. In germline, CDR1 is MNHEY, CDR2 SVGEGT.

This clonotype occurred a few times. The chain carries TRBV28 and TRBJ2-1; no reliable D call. V dropped 8 bases and J dropped 5 bases, with 7 bases sitting between them. Germline V CDR1 and CDR2: MDHEN, SYDVKM. CDR3 length: 11 amino acids. CDR3 loop: CASFFHNEQFF. The CDR3 DNA is TGTGCCAGCTTTTTCCACAATGAGCAGTTCTTC.

This sequence joins TRBV20-1 and TRBJ2-1; 10 bases are a match to TRBD2. This CDR3 is 13 amino acids long. V gave up 6 bases and J gave up 7 bases; unmatched junction bases: 6. The germline gives CDR1 DFQATT, CDR2 SNEGSKA (reference sequence). The DNA for the CDR3 is TGCAGTGCAGCAGGGACTAGCGAAAATGAGCAGTTCTTC. Protein: CSAAGTSENEQFF.

This clonotype has more than one count but fewer than ten. V and J are TRBV20-1 and TRBJ1-5; D remains unclear. The CDR3 has 14 residues. Between the trimmed V and J ends, which lost 5 bases and 0 bases, there was a span of 11 bases. Germline CDR1 DFQATT, CDR2 SNEGSKA (reference sequence). This CDR3 reads CSAYQSYSNQPQHF. The CDR3, as DNA: TGCAGTGCTTATCAGTCATATAGCAATCAGCCCCAGCATTTT.

The chain couples TRBV7-9 to TRBJ2-3; D assignment may be TRBD1 or TRBD2 (5 bases each). CDR1 is SEHNR, CDR2 FQNEAQ, per germline (reference sequence). With 2 bases removed from V and 4 bases from J, the gap between germline ends came to 19 bases. This CDR3 has 17 amino acids. This CDR3 reads CASSLRWDLQSADTQYF. In DNA, the CDR3 is TGTGCCAGCAGCTTAAGATGGGACCTTCAGTCGGCAGATACGCAGTATTTT.

CDR3 sequence: CASIQTRGPNTEAFF. The CDR3 nucleotides are TGTGCCAGCATCCAAACTAGGGGACCGAACACTGAAGCTTTCTTT. J is TRBJ1-1 and V is TRBV7-9; D may be TRBD1 (5 bases). The CDR3 has 15 residues. CDR1 is SEHNR and CDR2 is FQNEAQ in the germline V gene (reference sequence). Trimming removed 7 bases from V and 1 base from J, with 16 bases in between.